Listed here are 4 T cell receptor beta chains from one sample, sequenced in a study of cytomegalovirus exposure and HLA in healthy donors. Primers for the PCR totalled 60 Vbeta and 13 Jbeta. Assay used: immunoSEQ multiplex PCR; TCRdb lists only in-frame clones, some missing. The repertoire holds fewer than 200,000 clones, roughly 85% seen once, with approximately 2.3% in the top ten. Sample: PBMCs. The receptors derive from a man aged 40-49 years in good health and CMV-seronegative.

The rearrangement joins TRBV28 to TRBJ2-3; tentative D call: TRBD2 (7 bases). Per the germline V gene, CDR1 is MDHEN and CDR2 is SYDVKM. The CDR3 spans 13 residues. Deletions cut 11 bases from V and 1 base from J, with 13 bases between. The CDR3 is CAARGGRTDTQYF. CDR3 nucleotides: TGTGCCGCTAGGGGGGGACGCACAGATACGCAGTATTTT. Complete variable domain (other parts from reference TRBV28 and TRBJ2-3): DVKVTQSSRYLVKRTGEKVFLECVQDMDHENMFWYRQDPGLGLRLIYFSYDVKMKEKGDIPEGYSVSREKKERFSLILESASTNQTSMYLCAARGGRTDTQYFGPGTRLTVL.

The J gene is TRBJ1-5, the V gene TRBV10-3, with 7 bases that match TRBD1. V shed 2 bases and J 7 bases; nucleotides not matched to a gene: 5. Germline values: CDR1 ENHRY, CDR2 SYGVKD. The CDR3 has 14 residues. CDR3 loop: CAISEGQEGQPQHF. CDR3 DNA sequence: TGTGCCATCAGTGAGGGACAGGAGGGCCAGCCCCAGCATTTT.

This clone was picked up a small number of times. The CDR3: CASSRGTDTQYF. In DNA form, the CDR3 reads TGTGCCAGCAGTCGCGGCACAGATACGCAGTATTTT. V and J are TRBV6-6 and TRBJ2-3; D gene uncertain. The CDR3 consists of 12 residues. Germline CDR1 MNHNY, CDR2 SVGAGI (reference sequence). Deletions cut 5 bases from V and 1 base from J, with 4 bases between.

This clone was detected a few times. The rearrangement uses TRBV5-1 and TRBJ2-3, with D possibly matching TRBD1 (6 bases). CDR1 and CDR2 from the germline V gene are SGHRS and YFSETQ. V was shortened by 3 bases and J by 0 bases, with 11 bases between the two germline ends. The CDR3 sequence is 15 residues long. CDR3 amino acids: CASSSAGASTDTQYF. In DNA form, the CDR3 reads TGCGCCAGCAGCTCCGCAGGGGCTAGCACAGATACGCAGTATTTT.